The table lists the clone carrying this T cell receptor (beta chain) with many counts. The data were taken from a study of regulatory T cells in long-lasting Graves disease. On the study more broadly: Disease was considered persistent Graves' disease after over 5 years of antithyroid drugs (with positive TSH receptor antibodies).

The CDR3 has 12 amino acids. Germline CDR1 MDHEN, CDR2 SYDVKM. V lost 2 bases to trimming and J lost 2 bases, with 3 bases between them. CDR3 regions were amplified by Arm-PCR using iRepertoire HTBI primers to build TCR beta libraries. Via MiXCR, TCRdb re-called the multiplex PCR reads, giving one row per CDR3 protein. The data contain 400,000 to 500,000 distinct CDR3 sequences, around a fifth of them seen just once; the ten biggest clones take up approximately 14%. Time point defined: persistent/refractory GD, antithyroid drugs over 5 years with positive TRAb. PBMC RNA was the source of the TCR library. About 8.8 milliliters of peripheral blood were drawn into EDTA tubes.

This clonotype originated in a female donor with Graves disease. The V call is TRBV28, the J call TRBJ2-5, with D hard to call. The material sequenced was peripheral blood mononuclear cells (PBMCs), taken when the disease was refractory, from a patient treated with antithyroid drugs. Written as DNA, the CDR3 is TGTGCCAGCAGTTTAAGTCAAGAGACCCAGTACTTC. It encodes CASSLSQETQYF.